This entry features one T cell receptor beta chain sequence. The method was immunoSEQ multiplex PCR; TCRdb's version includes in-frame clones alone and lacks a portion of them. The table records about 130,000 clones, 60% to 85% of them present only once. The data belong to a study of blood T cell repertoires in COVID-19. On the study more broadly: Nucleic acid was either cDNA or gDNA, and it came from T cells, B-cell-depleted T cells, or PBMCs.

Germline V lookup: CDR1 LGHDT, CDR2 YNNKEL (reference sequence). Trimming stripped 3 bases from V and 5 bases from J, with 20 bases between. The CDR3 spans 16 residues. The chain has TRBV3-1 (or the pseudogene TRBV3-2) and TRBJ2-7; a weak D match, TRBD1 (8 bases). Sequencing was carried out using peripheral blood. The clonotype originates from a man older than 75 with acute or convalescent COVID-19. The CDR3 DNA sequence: TGTGCCAGCAGCCATACTGCCGGAACAGGGGGGGACGAGCAGTACTTC. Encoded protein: CASSHTAGTGGDEQYF.